The 31 T cell receptor beta chains in this list originate from one sample, sequenced in a study of OX40 agonist ivuxolimab in advanced cancers. Profiling relied on immunoSEQ multiplex PCR, and the TCRdb table lists in-frame clones only, not all of them. In the table there are about 44,000 clones, approximately 90% of which are singletons. This specimen consisted of CD4+ or CD8+ T cells sorted from blood, obtained in a trial of the OX40 agonist ivuxolimab. These receptor sequences come from an adult with an advanced solid tumor such as melanoma, head and neck, liver or kidney cancer.

V usage is TRBV7-6 and J usage is TRBJ2-5, with 7 positions matching TRBD1. With 2 bases clipped from V and 1 base from J, the junction kept 7 bases outside the gene matches. Germline V gene data show CDR1 as SGHVS and CDR2 as FNYEAQ. The CDR3 is 16 amino acids. The CDR3 here is CASSLIRQGIQETQYF. CDR3 nucleotide sequence: TGTGCCAGCAGCTTAATTCGACAGGGCATCCAAGAGACCCAGTACTTC.

This clone was counted only a few times. The genes are TRBV6-1 and TRBJ1-5, with TRBD1 matching 11 bases. V shed 5 bases and J 7 bases; nucleotides not matched to a gene: 7. Germline lookup yields CDR1 MNHNS and CDR2 SASEGT. The CDR3 sequence is 15 residues long. CDR3 nucleotides: TGTGCCAGCAGTCCCTGGACAGGGGGCTCGCAGCCCCAGCATTTT. Protein sequence: CASSPWTGGSQPQHF.

The rearrangement joins TRBV13 to TRBJ2-7, with D maybe TRBD1 (5 bases). The CDR3 consists of 13 residues. V lost 3 bases and J lost 6, with 12 bases in between. Germline CDR1 and CDR2: PRHDT and FYEKMQ (reference sequence). The CDR3 protein is CASSFGSGAEQYF. The CDR3 coding sequence is TGTGCCAGCAGCTTCGGAAGTGGGGCCGAGCAGTACTTC.

This chain links TRBV30 with TRBJ1-1; D possibly corresponds to TRBD1 (5 bases). The CDR3 totals 14 residues. The germline CDR1 and CDR2 sequences are GTSNPN and SVGIG (reference sequence). V was shortened by 7 bases and J by 4 bases, with 19 bases between the two germline ends. CDR3 protein: CALRWYGGSTEAFF. CDR3 sequence (DNA): TGTGCCTTACGGTGGTACGGGGGAAGCACTGAAGCTTTCTTT.

This chain uses TRBV7-9 with TRBJ1-1; D may be TRBD1 (5 bases). Trimming shortened V by 1 base and J by 7 bases, and 16 bases separated the two germline ends. The germline gives CDR1 SEHNR, CDR2 FQNEAQ (reference sequence). The CDR3 runs 15 residues. CDR3 nucleotide sequence: TGTGCCAGCAGCTTAGACGTAGGGGATGAGGGTGAAGCTTTCTTT. Protein product: CASSLDVGDEGEAFF.

This chain joins TRBV25-1 and TRBJ1-1, with D perhaps TRBD1 (5 bases). Germline loops: CDR1 MGHDK, CDR2 SYGVNS. V lost 6 bases, J lost 1 base, and 15 bases lay in between. There are 15 residues in the CDR3. CDR3 DNA: TGTGCCAGCAGCGAGGTTGGGGCAGCGAACACTGAAGCTTTCTTT. Its protein product is CASSEVGAANTEAFF.

A few counts support this clone. V usage is TRBV5-4 and J usage is TRBJ2-4; the match to TRBD1 covers 9 bases. Looked up from germline, CDR1 is SGHNT and CDR2 is YYREEE (reference sequence). The CDR3 extends over 16 amino acids. The junction had 13 bases not matched to a gene; V was cut back by 4 bases and J by 8 bases. CDR3 protein: CASSRPTGTGRYIQYF. DNA for the CDR3: TGTGCCAGCAGCAGGCCAACCGGGACAGGGAGATACATTCAGTACTTC.

A note on this clone: The junction does not match germline at one end; this may be a read error. This rearrangement joins TRBV20-1 to TRBJ2-1; D uncertain. Germline V gene data show CDR1 as DFQATT and CDR2 as SNEGSKA (reference sequence). The CDR3 consists of 11 residues. CDR3 sequence: CSASSDNEQFF. The CDR3 region has the DNA TGCAGTGCTAGCTCCGACAATGAGCAGTTCTTC.

The chain combines TRBV25-1 with TRBJ1-4; no clear D. This CDR3 comprises 11 residues. V dropped 5 bases and J dropped 8 bases, with 6 bases sitting between them. Per the germline V gene, CDR1 is MGHDK and CDR2 is SYGVNS. The CDR3 bases are TGTGCCAGCAGTACCCCCGAAAAACTGTTTTTT. It translates to CASSTPEKLFF.

This chain uses TRBV29-1 with TRBJ2-3; TRBD2 might be the D (5 bases). Germline V CDR1 and CDR2: SQVTM, ANQGSEA. Trimming shortened V by 0 bases and J by 1 base, and 11 bases separated the two germline ends. The CDR3 totals 15 residues. In DNA form, the CDR3 reads TGCAGCGTTGAAGAAGGGCTACTAGGCACAGATACGCAGTATTTT. Its translation: CSVEEGLLGTDTQYF.

The V gene is TRBV5-1, the J gene TRBJ2-7, with 8 nucleotides matching TRBD1. The CDR3 has 14 amino acids. Per germline, CDR1 SGHRS and CDR2 YFSETQ. With V trimmed by 2 bases and J by 6 bases, 7 bases remained unmatched. This CDR3 is CASSFETGEVEQYF. The CDR3 DNA follows: TGCGCCAGCAGCTTCGAGACAGGGGAGGTCGAGCAGTACTTC.

This clone was recorded only once. This chain joins TRBV14 and TRBJ2-2; D is possibly TRBD2 (6 bases). The length of the CDR3 is 15 residues. Trimming took 4 bases from V and 1 from J, leaving 10 bases between them. Germline V lookup: CDR1 SGHDN, CDR2 FVKESK. CDR3 in amino acids: CASSLGLLNTGELFF. For the CDR3, the DNA is TGTGCCAGCAGCCTGGGACTCCTGAACACCGGGGAGCTGTTTTTT.

The chain has TRBV7-9 and TRBJ2-1; no reliable D call. This CDR3 has 15 amino acids. The germline CDR1 and CDR2 sequences are SEHNR and FQNEAQ (reference sequence). The V end was cut by 2 bases, the J end by 7 bases, with 15 bases between. CDR3 region: CASSLSVGGYNEQFF. The CDR3 DNA reads as TGTGCCAGCAGCTTATCCGTAGGTGGCTATAATGAGCAGTTCTTC. The whole variable domain, filled in from reference TRBV7-9 and TRBJ2-1, reads DTGVSQNPRHKITKRGQNVTFRCDPISEHNRLYWYRQTLGQGPEFLTYFQNEAQLEKSRLLSDRFSAERPKGSFSTLEIQRTEQGDSAMYLCASSLSVGGYNEQFFGPGTRLTVL.

The rearrangement links TRBV28 to TRBJ2-5, with D tentatively TRBD1 or TRBD2 (5 bases each). The germline V gene has CDR1 MDHEN and CDR2 SYDVKM. CDR3 length equals 14 residues. V dropped 5 bases and J dropped 4 bases, with 14 bases sitting between them. CDR3 sequence: CASSVAGDLETQYF. The CDR3 DNA sequence: TGTGCCAGCAGTGTTGCCGGGGACCTAGAGACCCAGTACTTC.

The rearrangement uses TRBV4-2 and TRBJ2-2; the match to TRBD2 covers 11 bases. V gave up 3 bases and J gave up 5 bases; unmatched junction bases: 5. This CDR3 is built from 16 residues. The germline V gene has CDR1 LGHNA and CDR2 YNFKEQ. The CDR3 DNA follows: TGTGCCAGCAGCCAGGAGACTAGCGGGATGACCGGGGAGCTGTTTTTT. This translates into CASSQETSGMTGELFF.

The gene calls are TRBV10-1 and TRBJ2-3, with a weak D call TRBD1 (5 bases). V lost 6 bases and J 9 bases, leaving 19 bases between the germline ends. Germline-derived CDR1 and CDR2 are WNHNN and SYGVQD (reference sequence). This CDR3 is 14 amino acids long. In DNA form, the CDR3 reads TGCGCCAGCAGGGTCAGGGAAGGTGATTTAACGCAGTATTTT. This translates into CASRVREGDLTQYF.

A single count supports this clone. The chain uses TRBV7-2 and TRBJ2-5; D gene uncertain. The CDR3 extends over 13 amino acids. The germline V gene encodes CDR1 SGHTA and CDR2 FQGNSA. Trimming pared 2 bases from V and 2 bases from J, leaving 6 bases between. CDR3 region: CASSLYEQETQYF. CDR3 coding DNA: TGTGCCAGCAGCTTATACGAACAAGAGACCCAGTACTTC.

The CDR3, as DNA: TGCAGCGTTGAAGATTCGCTCGGTGGCTACACCTTC. The encoded protein is CSVEDSLGGYTF. The chain carries TRBV29-1 and TRBJ1-2, with no clear D. There are 12 residues in the CDR3. V lost 0 bases, J lost 7 bases, and 9 bases lay in between. Germline V CDR1 and CDR2: SQVTM, ANQGSEA.

The rearrangement joins TRBV5-6 to TRBJ2-5; D gene uncertain. This CDR3 has 16 amino acids. Trimming removed 1 base from V and 3 bases from J, with 16 bases in between. Germline V gene lookup returns CDR1 SGHDT and CDR2 YYEEEE. The CDR3 bases are TGTGCCAGCAGCTTGACCCCGTGGCAGGTCGAAGAGACCCAGTACTTC. It specifies CASSLTPWQVEETQYF.

The gene calls are TRBV7-8 and TRBJ2-2, with 12 bases aligning to TRBD2. Germline trimming cut 4 bases from V and 4 bases from J; bases unmatched to any gene: 10. Germline V CDR1 and CDR2: SGHVS, FQNEAQ. The CDR3 totals 18 residues. The CDR3 DNA follows: TGTGCCAGCAGCTCCTACGTCCCGGGACTAGCGGGCACCGGGGAGCTGTTTTTT. It translates to CASSSYVPGLAGTGELFF.

The V gene is TRBV30, the J gene TRBJ1-5; 7 bases are a match to TRBD1. CDR1 and CDR2 (germline): GTSNPN, SVGIG (reference sequence). V trimming: 1 base; J trimming: 6 bases; junction bases outside the gene matches: 3. The CDR3 loop spans 13 amino acids. The CDR3 nucleotides are TGTGCCTGGAGTGAAGGGGGCGGTCAGCCCCAGCATTTT. Translation: CAWSEGGGQPQHF.

This sequence joins TRBV6-5 and TRBJ1-1; a possible D gene is TRBD1 (5 bases). CDR1 MNHEY and CDR2 SVGAGI come from the germline V gene. The CDR3 loop spans 13 amino acids. Between the trimmed V and J ends, which lost 6 bases and 5 bases, there was a span of 13 bases. CDR3 in DNA: TGTGCCAGCAGCTCTACGGGGGTGACTGAAGCTTTCTTT. It specifies CASSSTGVTEAFF.

V is TRBV6-5 and J is TRBJ2-7; TRBD1 might be the D (6 bases). The V gene lost 0 bases and the J gene lost 7 bases, with 13 bases spanning the gap. Germline values: CDR1 MNHEY, CDR2 SVGAGI. The CDR3 totals 14 residues. The CDR3 DNA sequence: TGTGCCAGCAGTTACTCCACGGCAGGGGAGGAGCAGTACTTC. This codes for CASSYSTAGEEQYF.

The chain employs TRBV29-1 and TRBJ2-2; 13 bases align to TRBD2. The CDR3 covers 15 residues. Germline CDR1 reads SQVTM; CDR2 reads ANQGSEA. V lost 6 bases and J lost 4; bases outside the gene matches: 5. The CDR3 DNA follows: TGCAGCGTGCACACTAGCGGGAGGGCCACCGGGGAGCTGTTTTTT. Its translation is CSVHTSGRATGELFF.

The genes are TRBV30 and TRBJ1-2; 8 bases map to TRBD1. The V gene end was trimmed by 3 bases and the J gene end by 6 bases; junction bases not matched to a gene: 15. Germline V gives CDR1 GTSNPN, CDR2 SVGIG (reference sequence). This CDR3 is built from 16 residues. The CDR3 coding sequence is TGTGCCTGGAGCAGCCTTGCTTTGGGGACAGGCAATGGCTACACCTTC. Protein product: CAWSSLALGTGNGYTF. Based on the CDR3 plus reference TRBV30 and TRBJ1-2, the full variable domain is SQTIHQWPATLVQPVGSPLSLECTVEGTSNPNLYWYRQAAGRGLQLLFYSVGIGQISSEVPQNLSASRPQDRQFILSSKKLLLSDSGFYLCAWSSLALGTGNGYTFGSGTRLTVV.

This sequence joins TRBV19 and TRBJ2-1; 7 positions match TRBD2. V trimming: 4 bases; J trimming: 1 base; junction bases outside the gene matches: 7. Looked up from germline, CDR1 is LNHDA and CDR2 is SQIVND (reference sequence). CDR3 length: 16 residues. CDR3 coding DNA: TGTGCCAGTAGTACCGGGGACTATCGATCCTACAATGAGCAGTTCTTC. It yields the protein CASSTGDYRSYNEQFF.

CDR3 sequence: CASSFDLGQGSYNEQFF. The DNA for the CDR3 is TGTGCCAGCAGCTTCGATTTAGGACAGGGATCGTACAATGAGCAGTTCTTC. This chain uses TRBV13 with TRBJ2-1, with TRBD1 identical over 8 bases. The CDR3 spans 17 residues. The V and J ends lost 3 bases and 4 bases, in that order; junction bases with no gene match: 11. Germline V lookup: CDR1 PRHDT, CDR2 FYEKMQ (reference sequence).

The chain combines TRBV9 with TRBJ1-2, with 7 bases fitting TRBD1. The J segment lost 6 bases and the V segment lost 0 bases, leaving 2 bases of the junction unmatched. This CDR3 has 13 residues. Looked up from germline, CDR1 is SGDLS and CDR2 is YYNGEE. In DNA form, the CDR3 reads TGTGCCAGCAGCGTAGCTACAGGGGATGGCTACACCTTC. Protein sequence: CASSVATGDGYTF.

The chain employs TRBV9 and TRBJ2-1; the D gene could be TRBD1 or TRBD2 (5 bases each). With 3 bases removed from V and 2 bases from J, the gap between germline ends came to 9 bases. CDR1 is SGDLS, CDR2 YYNGEE, per germline. CDR3 length equals 14 residues. CDR3 protein: CASSGQGAYNEQFF. For the CDR3, the DNA is TGTGCCAGCAGCGGGCAGGGAGCCTACAATGAGCAGTTCTTC.

The chain has TRBV28 and TRBJ1-5; D is unclear. The CDR3 spans 15 residues. The V end was cut by 7 bases, the J end by 0 bases, with 13 bases between. Germline CDR1 and CDR2: MDHEN and SYDVKM. CDR3 sequence reads: CASKITGNSNQPQHF. The CDR3 DNA reads TGTGCCAGCAAAATAACTGGGAATAGCAATCAGCCCCAGCATTTT.

This clone was seen more than once but under ten times. The CDR3 bases are TGTGCCAGTAGCACAGGTACATACGAGCAGTACTTC. Residues: CASSTGTYEQYF. The chain combines TRBV19 with TRBJ2-7; maybe TRBD1 (5 bases). Trimming stripped 6 bases from V and 4 bases from J, with 10 bases between. This CDR3 is built from 12 residues. Germline V CDR1 and CDR2: LNHDA, SQIVND (reference sequence).